This T cell receptor (beta chain) was identified in a study of cytomegalovirus exposure and HLA in healthy donors (dated by TCRdb to the late 2010s). About the investigation overall: In an earlier analysis of 587 of the donors, approximately 300 Gb of sequence data and 100 million or so unique TCR beta sequences from about 190 million T cells were reported. Approximately 300 gigabases of sequencing data and around 88 million unique TCR sequences made up an early release that covered approximately 620 HLA-typed donors. Of the 350 to 400 genotyped donors, approximately 80% fell in the genetic ancestry cluster associated with self-reported Caucasian donors. The study aimed to test whether cataloging public T cell receptors could reveal signatures of past pathogen exposure. Using immunosequencing, the study profiled T cell repertoires from roughly 650 subjects and related those repertoires to cytomegalovirus serostatus. A separate validation cohort of roughly 110 different subjects was used in addition to the approximately 700-subject first cohort. High-throughput TCR immunosequencing, statistical association of individual TCRs with disease status, and machine learning were combined to predict cytomegalovirus infection status. A later analysis re-examined previously published TCR beta repertoires from more than 650 donors and added high-resolution HLA genotyping to investigate patterns of TCR occurrence. In the later analysis, no new phenotypic data were used to find candidate immune exposures; instead, reliance was placed on TCR beta sequences and their occurrence across donors. To decide whether each TCR beta V gene segment behaved as functional or pseudogenic, an earlier analysis of several hundred of the donors relied on high-throughput TCR beta sequencing. Donor age, sex, ethnicity and CMV serostatus were compiled together with the repertoire data. Genome-wide SNP genotypes for about 65% of the roughly 670 donors were used in a later genetic analysis, which treated that subset as a discovery cohort. All discovery cohort repertoires had been generated on a single sequencing platform. HLA typing included class I and class II loci at four-digit resolution. Typing coverage varied by locus: 629-630 donors for A, B, C, DRB1 and DQB1; around 560 for DQA1; 600 to 610 for DPA1; 450 to 480 for DPB1. Five DR-DQ haplotypes were treated as single units for association and clustering because of strong linkage in the cohort. On average, roughly 200,000 unique TCR beta nucleotide sequences were sequenced per donor among fewer than 500 genotyped donors of the cohort, with around 19% of those sequences being non-productive. General conclusions and limits of the study: Strong co-occurrence of HLA alleles, especially DR and DQ, made assigning TCR associations to individual alleles difficult. Linkage disequilibrium might explain the correlated functional status among segregating V segments, but an unknown experimental factor could not be excluded. In a later analysis, most CMV-associated TCR beta chains were found to appear HLA-restricted, with HLA associations seemingly driven largely by CMV exposure. According to a later analysis, parvovirus B19, influenza, CMV and Epstein-Barr virus appeared linked to several top co-occurrence clusters. Some IMGT-functional V segments, including TRBV6-2 and TRBV6-3, could not be told apart with the 87-base-pair reads, so those segments were excluded. The classifier was reported to diagnose cytomegalovirus status with high specificity and sensitivity in both the original cohort and the validation cohort. HLA typing was unavailable for some donors at each locus, so association tests used only the typed subset. In a later analysis, the rate of TCR association differed among HLA loci, with DRB1 alleles having the most associated TCRs and HLA-C alleles having the fewest. The cohort was sequenced for TCR beta chains only, and without alpha or paired-chain data the features that could be detected were limited. In a later genetic analysis, a missense DCLRE1C variant was associated with V-gene and J-gene trimming of TCR beta chains, and the association was replicated in an independent cohort. A later genetic analysis reported fewer N-insertions in productive TCRs among donors in an Asian-associated ancestry cluster than the roughly 720-donor mean. The sequencing pipeline was judged likely to have produced a cluster of highly shared sequence variants as a technical artifact. In an earlier analysis of 500 to 650 of the donors, most TCR beta V segments appeared in productive rearrangements about 90% or about 30% of the time, broadly matching IMGT annotations. While some public TCRs were present in many individuals, most TCR sequences turned up only very rarely across donors. Immune exposure information for the cohort was limited to CMV serostatus. In vitro tests confirmed that three of the cytomegalovirus-associated TCR beta chains recognize cytomegalovirus antigens. A later analysis found that HLA-associated TCR beta chains were more clonally expanded and had lower generation probabilities than equally common non-associated chains. In the study, about 150 TCR beta chains were listed as associated with cytomegalovirus. A further reported finding was that TCR beta sequences accurately predicted the HLA-A and HLA-B alleles for most subjects in the first cohort. Presence/absence analyses assumed roughly uniform sequencing depth across donors, an assumption that may not hold. The authors suggested that the approach could potentially be extended to other disease states and immunological phenotypes. Specific HLA alleles were associated with more than 15,000 TCR beta sequences at a false discovery rate of 0.05 in a later analysis. Because counts were too low, seventeen rarely observed V segments, including chromosome 9 orphons, were excluded from the earlier analysis of around 590 of the donors.

To note about this clone: This receptor's antigen is unknown. No base qualities exist here, and no much larger clone lies one base off it.

In total, 666 healthy bone marrow donors made up the cohort. Cohort members were all nominally healthy when sampled, although unrecorded immune exposures were likely present. The donor tested CMV seropositive and was one of the 289 seropositive cohort members. A peripheral blood sample was provided by each donor, and peripheral blood mononuclear cells were used for TCR beta sequencing. The Qiagen DNeasy Blood Extraction Kit was used to extract genomic DNA from the blood cell samples. The CDR3 numbers 12 residues from cysteine through phenylalanine. Only the CDR3 portion is preserved as DNA: 36 bases, with reading frame beginning at the first base. V and J lose 5 bases and 6 bases, and a span of 10 bases separates them. CDR1 and CDR2 are drawn from the germline V gene: SGHRS, YFSETQ. Library generation was performed with the immunoSEQ multiplex PCR assay. For the multiplex PCR, a mixture combining 60 forward primers for TCR Vbeta segments and 13 reverse primers for TCR Jbeta segments was used. The CDR3 region of rearranged TCR beta genes was amplified from genomic DNA with a multiplex PCR assay. The amplified TCR beta libraries were sequenced on the Illumina HiSeq System as 87-base-pair reads. The study's own analysis went as follows. A later analysis tallied about 77 million unique TCR beta chains across the 666 repertoires, and about 12 million of those chains were shared by two or more donors. A nearest-neighbor algorithm error-corrected the raw reads and collapsed the reads into unique sequences, merging closely related sequences to remove PCR and sequencing errors. Alignment of CDR3 sequences to IMGT reference sequences was used to assign V, D and J gene segments. For a sequence to be retained, at least a six-nucleotide match to both a V gene segment and a J gene segment was required. Rearrangements were called productive when the CDR3 lacked stop codons and stayed in frame with V and J; all others were non-productive. Following IMGT convention, CDR3 was defined as the stretch from the second conserved V-encoded cysteine to the conserved J-encoded phenylalanine. In an earlier analysis of roughly 580 of the donors, sequences lacking an unambiguous match to a single V gene segment were excluded. An earlier analysis of a few hundred of the donors called V segments functional above 56.7% productive rearrangements and segregating when the between-donor standard deviation exceeded 5%. A statistical classification framework was built for diagnosing cytomegalovirus status from the catalog of TCR beta chain sequences. A later analysis assigned V and J genes by comparing TCR nucleotide sequences with IMGT/GENE-DB human TR gene sequences. The TCRdist pipeline was used in a later analysis to assign CDR3 sequences and most-parsimonious VDJ recombination scenarios. In a later analysis, each TCR beta chain was defined by its CDR3 amino acid sequence together with its V-gene family, and reads lacking a unique V-gene family were excluded. In a later analysis, 500 to 700 highly shared, low-generation-probability nucleotide sequences were removed to address suspected cross-contamination and a sequencing artifact. For each public chain, a later analysis derived a clonal expansion index from normalized ranks of inferred template counts within each repertoire. Generation probabilities in a later analysis came from a VDJ recombination model fitted to out-of-frame rearrangements, and those results were checked against IGoR. A later analysis scored TCR-TCR, TCR-HLA and TCR-CMV co-occurrence with hypergeometric tests, applying a repertoire-size bias correction to TCR pairs. A later analysis estimated false discovery rates by permuting HLA or CMV assignments 20 times. A later analysis grouped co-occurring TCRs with DBSCAN, adding TCRdist sequence similarity when clustering within HLA-allele-positive subsets. For co-occurrence clustering, repertoires with fewer than 30,000 or more than 120,000 public chains were excluded, along with five repertoires with anomalous nucleotide sharing. TCRdb provides this immuneACCESS table in a form limited to in-frame rearrangements. Some clones are lacking; in checked studies, under half of them reflect an unresolved V gene, and why the rest are absent is not known. The V and J calls and the clone size are those of that table, but D and trimming were determined from the DNA. Across this sample there are 84,000 or so clones, with around 62% seen only once. The ten largest clones take up about 5.4% of the sample.

The specimen was PBMCs. The sequence came from a woman aged 30 to 39 in good health and CMV-seropositive. The chain links TRBV5-1 with TRBJ2-3, with the D segment identity uncertain. The DNA is TGCGCCAGCAGGTCTCCGTCGGATACGCAGTATTTT. Translated, this is CASRSPSDTQYF.